Listed here are 11 T cell receptor beta chains from one sample, sequenced in a study of T-cell memory formation after mild COVID-19. Each CDR3 protein is one row after TCRdb ran MiXCR on the 5' RACE reads. The data show approximately 570,000 distinct CDR3 sequences, about 20% seen once. The sequenced sample consisted of PBMCs or a T cell subset sorted from them (not recorded which). All receptors come from an adult woman who had mild COVID-19 (a few samples of this study predate the infection). Cell type and time point are not known.

This chain connects TRBV4-3 to TRBJ2-3; TRBD1 is a possible D gene (6 bases). Germline assignment: CDR1 LGHNA and CDR2 YSLEER. V lost 1 base and J 3 bases, leaving 20 bases between the germline ends. The CDR3 loop spans 18 amino acids. The CDR3 reads CASSQAGRRGDRTDTQYF. The CDR3 DNA reads TGCGCCAGCAGCCAAGCGGGCAGACGGGGCGACAGGACAGATACGCAGTATTTT.

There are many counts of this clonotype. V usage is TRBV4-3 and J usage is TRBJ2-7, with a weak D call TRBD2 (6 bases). Trimming removed 0 bases from V and 5 bases from J, with 8 bases in between. There are 13 residues in the CDR3. Germline V CDR1 and CDR2: LGHNA, YSLEER. Here the CDR3 reads CASSQDWGDEQYF. The CDR3 DNA follows: TGCGCCAGCAGCCAAGATTGGGGGGACGAGCAGTACTTC.

This clonotype came up a few times. The rearrangement uses TRBV7-3 and TRBJ2-1; 8 positions match TRBD2. V lost 5 bases and J lost 7; bases outside the gene matches: 10. Germline CDR1 and CDR2: SGHTA and FQGTGA. The CDR3 covers 15 residues. CDR3 sequence reads: CASSHWASGQNEQFF. DNA of the CDR3: TGTGCCAGCAGCCATTGGGCTAGCGGGCAGAATGAGCAGTTCTTC. Together with reference TRBV7-3 and TRBJ2-1, the CDR3 gives the full variable domain: GAGVSQTPSNKVTEKGKYVELRCDPISGHTALYWYRQSLGQGPEFLIYFQGTGAADDSGLPNDRFFAVRPEGSVSTLKIQRTERGDSAVYLCASSHWASGQNEQFFGPGTRLTVL.

This clonotype was seen more than once but under ten times. The chain couples TRBV29-1 to TRBJ2-3, with D possibly matching TRBD2 (5 bases). Germline lookup yields CDR1 SQVTM and CDR2 ANQGSEA. Trimming removed 2 bases at V and 4 bases at J, with 10 bases between. The CDR3 has 13 amino acids. The CDR3 bases are TGCAGCGTTGAATGGGAGAACGCAGATACGCAGTATTTT. Protein sequence: CSVEWENADTQYF.

The rearrangement joins TRBV19 to TRBJ2-7; tentative D call: TRBD1 (5 bases). CDR1 is LNHDA, CDR2 SQIVND, per germline (reference sequence). The CDR3 runs 13 residues. Trimming shortened V by 9 bases and J by 2 bases, and 14 bases separated the two germline ends. The CDR3 coding sequence is TGTGCCAGCAGGCACGACAGAACCTACGAGCAGTACTTC. Protein product: CASRHDRTYEQYF.

The chain combines TRBV24-1 with TRBJ2-1, with TRBD2 matching over 13 bases. The CDR3 has 17 amino acids. Looked up from germline, CDR1 is KGHDR and CDR2 is SFDVKD. The J segment lost 2 bases and the V segment lost 4 bases, leaving 4 bases of the junction unmatched. DNA for the CDR3: TGTGCCACCAGTGACCCGGGACTAGCGGGGCCCTACAATGAGCAGTTCTTC. This gives the protein CATSDPGLAGPYNEQFF.

This clonotype was found a few times. This sequence joins TRBV7-9 and TRBJ2-1, with TRBD2 matching over 14 bases. CDR1 is SEHNR and CDR2 is FQNEAQ in the germline V gene (reference sequence). V trimming: 4 bases; J trimming: 5 bases; junction bases outside the gene matches: 7. The CDR3 runs to 17 residues. CDR3 region: CASSWGLAGVGDNEQFF. The CDR3 bases are TGTGCCAGCAGCTGGGGACTAGCGGGAGTTGGGGACAATGAGCAGTTCTTC.

The gene calls are TRBV6-5 and TRBJ1-2; a possible D gene is TRBD1 (5 bases). The V and J ends lost 2 bases and 2 bases respectively, with 18 bases between them. Germline lookup yields CDR1 MNHEY and CDR2 SVGAGI. The length of the CDR3 is 17 residues. CDR3 in DNA: TGTGCCAGCAGTTACCTGCTTTACGGGGGGGACAACTATGGCTACACCTTC. Its translation is CASSYLLYGGDNYGYTF.

This clonotype was seen only a few times. J is TRBJ2-2 and V is TRBV6-1; D gene unclear. Germline CDR1 reads MNHNS; CDR2 reads SASEGT. The CDR3 contains 13 residues. V lost 6 bases, J lost 5 bases, and 10 bases lay in between. The CDR3 here is CASSVIWTGELFF. CDR3 in DNA: TGTGCCAGCAGCGTCATATGGACCGGGGAGCTGTTTTTT.

The rearrangement joins TRBV6-1 to TRBJ2-2; D is possibly TRBD1 (5 bases). Trimming pared 6 bases from V and 4 bases from J, leaving 6 bases between. The CDR3 contains 12 residues. Germline V CDR1 and CDR2: MNHNS, SASEGT. The chain's CDR3 is CASRQVTGELFF. Here the CDR3 DNA reads TGTGCCAGCAGACAGGTCACCGGGGAGCTGTTTTTT.

The chain is built from TRBV6-5 and TRBJ2-3; D gene uncertain. Germline lookup yields CDR1 MNHEY and CDR2 SVGAGI. The CDR3 has 16 amino acids. Deletions cut 0 bases from V and 1 base from J, with 11 bases between. The CDR3: CASSYSGGIGTDTQYF. The DNA of the CDR3 is TGTGCCAGCAGTTACTCGGGTGGGATCGGCACAGATACGCAGTATTTT.